A single sample is the source of the 20 T cell receptor beta chains below, sequenced in a study of identical twins' blood T cells. One entry per CDR3 protein results from TCRdb running MiXCR on the 5' RACE reads. The sample has a few hundred thousand distinct CDR3 sequences, more than 25% seen once. Sequencing was carried out using PBMCs. The source of these receptors is a woman aged 18 to 49 in good health.

The V gene is TRBV29-1, the J gene TRBJ2-1, with a tentative D call TRBD1 (5 bases). Per germline, CDR1 SQVTM and CDR2 ANQGSEA. The V end lost 5 bases, the J end lost 0 bases, and 11 bases lay between the germline ends. This CDR3 is built from 14 residues. CDR3 residues: CSVQGAPSYNEQFF. As DNA, the CDR3 is TGCAGCGTTCAAGGGGCCCCCTCCTACAATGAGCAGTTCTTC.

The gene calls are TRBV10-3 and TRBJ1-1, with a possible D match to TRBD1 (5 bases). CDR3 length: 15 residues. CDR1 is ENHRY and CDR2 is SYGVKD in the germline V gene. Trimming shortened V by 0 bases and J by 0 bases, and 8 bases separated the two germline ends. CDR3 amino acids: CAISESTVLNTEAFF. The CDR3 DNA reads TGTGCCATCAGTGAGTCGACAGTCTTGAACACTGAAGCTTTCTTT.

The chain carries TRBV5-1 and TRBJ1-3, with TRBD1 as a possible D gene (6 bases). The CDR3 contains 18 residues. The ends were cut back, 2 bases at V and 0 bases at J, with 18 bases in the middle. CDR1 and CDR2 from the germline V gene are SGHRS and YFSETQ. Here the CDR3 DNA reads TGCGCCAGCAGCTTTTGGCCGACAGGAGGGAGCTCTGGAAACACCATATATTTT. Encoded protein: CASSFWPTGGSSGNTIYF.

The chain links TRBV28 to TRBJ1-2, with 8 bases identical to TRBD1. With V trimmed by 6 bases and J by 10 bases, 7 bases remained unmatched. This CDR3 has 12 amino acids. CDR1 is MDHEN and CDR2 is SYDVKM in the germline V gene. The CDR3 coding sequence is TGTGCCAGCAGATCGACAGGGGAACCCTACACCTTC. Translated: CASRSTGEPYTF.

This clonotype was recorded a few times. V is TRBV29-1 and J is TRBJ2-1, with D unresolved. V shed 1 base and J shed 3 bases, with 13 bases lying between them. The germline gives CDR1 SQVTM, CDR2 ANQGSEA. There are 15 residues in the CDR3. The CDR3 region is CSVEGLKGLYNEQFF. The CDR3 DNA reads as TGCAGCGTTGAAGGTCTTAAGGGCCTCTACAATGAGCAGTTCTTC.

This clonotype occurred a few times. The V gene is TRBV25-1, the J gene TRBJ1-6, with D hard to call. CDR1 is MGHDK, CDR2 SYGVNS, per germline. V dropped 3 bases and J dropped 9 bases, with 12 bases sitting between them. The CDR3 has 14 residues. The CDR3 loop reads CASSDPGGTSPLHF. The CDR3 DNA reads as TGTGCCAGCAGTGATCCGGGTGGCACTTCACCCCTCCACTTT.

This clonotype has more than one count but fewer than ten. The chain is built from TRBV7-8 and TRBJ2-4; 7 bases line up with TRBD1. V lost 4 bases to trimming and J lost 6 bases; unmatched junction nucleotides: 6. CDR3 length: 14 residues. Germline CDR1 is SGHVS and CDR2 is FQNEAQ. CDR3: CASSSPDRTNIQYF. DNA of the CDR3: TGTGCCAGCAGCTCACCGGACAGGACAAACATTCAGTACTTC.

In this sample, this clonotype turned up a few times. The chain is built from TRBV12-3 or TRBV12-4 and TRBJ1-3; D uncertain. The germline V and J ends were trimmed by 2 bases and 0 bases, with 8 bases remaining between them. This CDR3 has 15 amino acids. The CDR3 coding sequence is TGTGCCAGCAGTTTATGGTCAAGCTCTGGAAACACCATATATTTT. It codes for CASSLWSSSGNTIYF.

The chain carries TRBV5-1 and TRBJ2-1; TRBD2 aligns across 9 bases. Per germline, CDR1 SGHRS and CDR2 YFSETQ. V shed 3 bases, J shed 14 bases, and the junction held 9 bases outside the gene matches. The CDR3 is 13 amino acids. The CDR3 nucleotides are TGCGCCAGCAGCTGGGGTCGCGGACTAGCGAAGTTCTTC. It translates to CASSWGRGLAKFF. The full variable domain, completed using reference TRBV5-1 and TRBJ2-1, is KAGVTQTPRYLIKTRGQQVTLSCSPISGHRSVSWYQQTPGQGLQFLFEYFSETQRNKGNFPGRFSGRQFSNSRSEMNVSTLELGDSALYLCASSWGRGLAKFFGPGTRLTVL.

V is TRBV7-2 and J is TRBJ2-4; D unresolved. Germline CDR1 reads SGHTA; CDR2 reads FQGNSA. V gave up 3 bases and J gave up 4 bases, with 1 base separating them. The CDR3 contains 11 residues. CDR3 sequence: CASSLKNIQYF. CDR3 bases: TGTGCCAGCAGCTTGAAAAACATTCAGTACTTC.

This clonotype was recorded once. This sequence joins TRBV6-2 or TRBV6-3 and TRBJ2-2; unclear D gene. Germline-derived CDR1 and CDR2 are MNHEY and SVGEGT. The CDR3 covers 15 residues. Trimming cost V 0 bases and J 5 bases, with 10 bases left between them. The CDR3 DNA reads as TGTGCCAGCAGTTACTCGATGAGGAAGACCGGGGAGCTGTTTTTT. Translating it yields CASSYSMRKTGELFF.

This clonotype was observed a few times. This chain connects TRBV12-3 or TRBV12-4 to TRBJ1-6, with unresolved D. V was trimmed by 8 bases and J by 10 bases, leaving 12 bases between them. The CDR3 sequence is 12 residues long. In DNA, the CDR3 is TGTGCCAGCGGACGGGAGAGGTCACCCCTCCACTTT. This gives the protein CASGRERSPLHF.

About this clonotype: At one end, the junction sequence differs from germline, possibly due to a read error. This chain uses TRBV5-1 with TRBJ1-1; D may be TRBD1 (6 bases). This CDR3 contains 14 residues. Germline V gives CDR1 SGHRS, CDR2 YFSETQ. In DNA, the CDR3 is TGCGCCAGCGGCTTGACAGGAGTGAACACTGAAGCTTTCTTT. This sequence encodes CASGLTGVNTEAFF. Based on the CDR3 plus reference TRBV5-1 and TRBJ1-1, the full variable domain is KAGVTQTPRYLIKTRGQQVTLSCSPISGHRSVSWYQQTPGQGLQFLFEYFSETQRNKGNFPGRFSGRQFSNSRSEMNVSTLELGDSALYLCASGLTGVNTEAFFGQGTRLTVV.

This clonotype has more than one count but fewer than ten. In DNA form, the CDR3 reads TGCGCCAGCAGCATGGTGATCGGACAGAATGAAAAACTGTTTTTT. It specifies CASSMVIGQNEKLFF. V usage is TRBV5-1 and J usage is TRBJ1-4; a possible D gene is TRBD1 (6 bases). Germline assignment: CDR1 SGHRS and CDR2 YFSETQ. V shed 4 bases and J shed 5 bases, with 15 bases lying between them. The CDR3 is made up of 15 amino acids.

This sequence joins TRBV29-1 and TRBJ1-2; 12 positions agree with TRBD1. CDR3 size: 13 residues. Germline trimming cut 6 bases from V and 8 bases from J; bases unmatched to any gene: 7. Looked up from germline, CDR1 is SQVTM and CDR2 is ANQGSEA. The CDR3 DNA reads as TGCAGCGTACCGGGACAGGGGGCACTGGGCTACACCTTC. It translates to CSVPGQGALGYTF.

The CDR3 DNA reads as TGCAGTGCTTGGGGCGCAGGGTACAATGAGCAGTTCTTC. Its translation is CSAWGAGYNEQFF. The chain recombines TRBV20-1 with TRBJ2-1, with D tentatively TRBD1 (5 bases). The CDR3 spans 13 residues. The V gene's germline CDR1 is DFQATT and CDR2 SNEGSKA (reference sequence). V was shortened by 5 bases and J by 4 bases, with 12 bases between the two germline ends.

This clonotype was counted between two and nine times. The J gene is TRBJ1-2, the V gene TRBV20-1; D might be TRBD1 (5 bases). The CDR3 has 13 amino acids. V gave up 4 bases and J gave up 2 bases, with 11 bases separating them. CDR1 and CDR2 (germline): DFQATT, SNEGSKA (reference sequence). CDR3 protein: CSATGSGNYGYTF. The CDR3 nucleotides read TGCAGTGCTACCGGATCAGGGAACTATGGCTACACCTTC.

In this sample, this clonotype turned up a few times. This chain's CDR3 is CASTALGTGELFF. CDR3 nucleotides: TGCGCCAGCACAGCCCTTGGGACCGGGGAGCTGTTTTTT. The rearrangement joins TRBV5-1 to TRBJ2-2; D not certain. The CDR3 has 13 residues. CDR1 is SGHRS and CDR2 is YFSETQ in the germline V gene. Trimming cost V 6 bases and J 5 bases, with 11 bases left between them.

This clonotype was observed at least ten times. The V gene is TRBV29-1, the J gene TRBJ1-2, with D maybe TRBD1 (6 bases). Germline assignment: CDR1 SQVTM and CDR2 ANQGSEA. Trimming stripped 7 bases from V and 4 bases from J, with 13 bases between. The length of the CDR3 is 12 residues. Here the CDR3 reads CSAVDRIYGYTF. CDR3 sequence (DNA): TGCAGCGCCGTAGACAGGATCTATGGCTACACCTTC. The full variable domain, with the rest looked up from reference TRBV29-1 and TRBJ1-2, is SAVISQKPSRDICQRGTSLTIQCQVDSQVTMMFWYRQQPGQSLTLIATANQGSEATYESGFVIDKFPISRPNLTFSTLTVSNMSPEDSSIYLCSAVDRIYGYTFGSGTRLTVV.

This clonotype occurred a few times. The rearrangement joins TRBV11-2 to TRBJ2-2; 8 bases are shared with TRBD2. In germline, CDR1 is SGHAT, CDR2 FQNNGV. J gave up 4 bases and V 3 bases, and 4 bases lay outside the gene matches. The CDR3 length is 15 residues. The DNA of the CDR3 is TGTGCCAGCAGCTTGATAGCGGGAAGCACCGGGGAGCTGTTTTTT. This gives the protein CASSLIAGSTGELFF.